Presented here are 26 T cell receptor beta chains from one specimen sequenced in a study of cytomegalovirus exposure and HLA in healthy donors. PCR was performed using 60 Vbeta and 13 Jbeta primers. Produced via immunoSEQ multiplex PCR; TCRdb's table is partial and in-frame only. The sample holds 95,000 to 150,000 clones, approximately 80% seen once. The source material was PBMCs. Receptors originate from a woman aged 18-29 years in good health and CMV-seronegative.

J is TRBJ2-7 and V is TRBV20-1, with D uncertain. The V gene lost 6 bases and the J gene lost 5 bases, with 11 bases spanning the gap. The CDR3 spans 11 residues. Germline-derived CDR1 and CDR2 are DFQATT and SNEGSKA (reference sequence). The CDR3: CSAPESNEQYF. The CDR3 DNA sequence: TGCAGTGCGCCCGAAAGCAACGAGCAGTACTTC.

The V gene is TRBV6-1, the J gene TRBJ1-1; D gene uncertain. The CDR3 has 16 amino acids. Germline V CDR1 and CDR2: MNHNS, SASEGT. V gave up 2 bases and J gave up 3 bases, with 16 bases separating them. DNA of the CDR3: TGTGCCAGCAGTGAAAGGACGGCGGGGTTCTACACTGAAGCTTTCTTT. This gives the protein CASSERTAGFYTEAFF.

The chain is built from TRBV5-4 and TRBJ2-3, with 7 bases aligning to TRBD1. This CDR3 contains 14 residues. Per the germline V gene, CDR1 is SGHNT and CDR2 is YYREEE (reference sequence). J gave up 5 bases and V 4 bases, and 7 bases lay outside the gene matches. The CDR3 sequence: CASSPRTGGDTQYF. For the CDR3, the DNA is TGTGCCAGCAGCCCGCGGACAGGAGGAGATACGCAGTATTTT.

The chain has TRBV14 and TRBJ2-2, with D unclear. The CDR3 runs 12 residues. Germline CDR1 SGHDN, CDR2 FVKESK. The V end lost 4 bases, the J end lost 7 bases, and 7 bases lay between the germline ends. The DNA of the CDR3 is TGTGCCAGCAGCCGGAGTAGCGGGGAGCTGTTTTTT. Translating it yields CASSRSSGELFF.

The V gene is TRBV5-4, the J gene TRBJ2-1; D might be TRBD2 (6 bases). The CDR3 is made up of 15 amino acids. Trimming took 3 bases from V and 7 from J, leaving 17 bases between them. Per germline, CDR1 SGHNT and CDR2 YYREEE (reference sequence). In DNA, the CDR3 is TGTGCCAGCAGCTATCGGGGCGGGGTACGGAATGAGCAGTTCTTC. Amino acids: CASSYRGGVRNEQFF.

The chain carries TRBV27 and TRBJ2-1; 14 bases line up with TRBD2. The germline V gene has CDR1 MNHEY and CDR2 SMNVEV (reference sequence). The CDR3 is made up of 14 amino acids. J was trimmed by 3 bases and V by 10 bases; bases with no gene match: 2. The CDR3 spells CATGTSGSYNEQFF. CDR3 nucleotides: TGTGCCACAGGGACTAGCGGGAGCTACAATGAGCAGTTCTTC.

This clone appeared a single time. The V gene is TRBV6-1, the J gene TRBJ2-1, with D tentatively TRBD2 (6 bases). V lost 6 bases and J 6 bases, leaving 15 bases between the germline ends. The CDR3 is made up of 14 amino acids. Germline CDR1 MNHNS, CDR2 SASEGT. The CDR3 nucleotides are TGTGCCAGCAGAGGGCCACTAGCTATCAATGAGCAGTTCTTC. It encodes CASRGPLAINEQFF.

The sample holds one count of this clone. The chain recombines TRBV5-1 with TRBJ2-2; 12 bases line up with TRBD2. The CDR3 is 16 amino acids. Trimming at V came to 4 bases and at J to 5 bases, leaving 6 bases not matched to a gene. Germline V gene lookup returns CDR1 SGHRS and CDR2 YFSETQ. DNA of the CDR3: TGCGCCAGCAGCGTCCCGGGACTAGCGGGTACCGGGGAGCTGTTTTTT. Encoded protein: CASSVPGLAGTGELFF.

A single count supports this clone. The chain joins TRBV29-1 to TRBJ1-4; D not certain. The CDR3 extends over 12 amino acids. V was trimmed by 6 bases and J by 8 bases, leaving 13 bases between them. CDR1 and CDR2 (germline): SQVTM, ANQGSEA. In DNA, the CDR3 is TGCAGCGTCCGGGTAGGGAGGGAAAAACTGTTTTTT. This codes for CSVRVGREKLFF.

This clone came up a few times. The chain recombines TRBV5-4 with TRBJ1-5; 7 bases line up with TRBD1. The CDR3 is made up of 15 amino acids. The germline gives CDR1 SGHNT, CDR2 YYREEE (reference sequence). The V segment lost 0 bases and the J segment 3 bases; nucleotides outside the gene matches: 3. This chain's CDR3 is CASSLDRGFNQPQHF. For the CDR3, the DNA is TGTGCCAGCAGCTTGGACAGGGGCTTCAATCAGCCCCAGCATTTT.

The chain is built from TRBV25-1 and TRBJ1-2; D is uncertain. CDR3 length: 11 residues. The germline V gene encodes CDR1 MGHDK and CDR2 SYGVNS. The V end was cut by 4 bases, the J end by 7 bases, with 7 bases between. The CDR3 DNA sequence: TGTGCCAGCAGTGTCGCTAGTGGCTACACCTTC. Protein product: CASSVASGYTF.

This sequence joins TRBV6-5 and TRBJ2-7; 7 bases map to TRBD2. The CDR3 loop spans 14 amino acids. The germline V gene encodes CDR1 MNHEY and CDR2 SVGAGI. The V segment lost 2 bases and the J segment 4 bases; nucleotides outside the gene matches: 5. The CDR3 DNA follows: TGTGCCAGCAGTTACCTGACTAGCCCGTACGAGCAGTACTTC. Amino acid sequence: CASSYLTSPYEQYF.

CDR3 in DNA: TGTGCCACCAGCAGAGCGATAGTCCAGGGTTACTACGAGCAGTACTTC. Residues: CATSRAIVQGYYEQYF. The rearrangement links TRBV15 to TRBJ2-7; maybe TRBD1 (5 bases). The CDR3 loop spans 16 amino acids. The V end was cut by 1 base, the J end by 3 bases, with 16 bases between. CDR1 and CDR2 from the germline V gene are LNHNV and YYDKDF (reference sequence). The entire variable domain, with the rest obtained from reference TRBV15 and TRBJ2-7, is as follows: DAMVIQNPRYQVTQFGKPVTLSCSQTLNHNVMYWYQQKSSQAPKLLFHYYDKDFNNEADTPDNFQSRRPNTSFCFLDIRSPGLGDTAMYLCATSRAIVQGYYEQYFGPGTRLTVT.

This chain links TRBV4-2 with TRBJ2-3; the match to TRBD2 covers 7 bases. Germline values: CDR1 LGHNA, CDR2 YNFKEQ. Unmatched junction bases numbered 6, after V lost 3 bases and J lost 3 bases. This CDR3 is 15 amino acids long. The CDR3 loop reads CASSHWLGGTDTQYF. The CDR3 coding sequence is TGTGCCAGCAGCCACTGGCTGGGAGGGACAGATACGCAGTATTTT.

In its sample, this clone was seen a few times. This chain joins TRBV4-3 and TRBJ2-7; a possible D gene is TRBD1 (5 bases). In germline, CDR1 is LGHNA, CDR2 YSLEER. With 1 base removed from V and 3 bases from J, the gap between germline ends came to 7 bases. The CDR3 loop spans 13 amino acids. CDR3 region: CASSQGGHYEQYF. In DNA form, the CDR3 reads TGCGCCAGCAGCCAAGGGGGCCACTACGAGCAGTACTTC.

The sample holds a few counts of this clone. This rearrangement joins TRBV19 to TRBJ2-2, with a possible D match to TRBD1 (6 bases). CDR3 length equals 14 residues. Trimming took off 4 bases at V and 5 bases at J, with 11 bases between the two ends. Per germline, CDR1 LNHDA and CDR2 SQIVND (reference sequence). The CDR3 DNA reads TGTGCCAGTAGTAAAACACAGGGAACCGGGGAGCTGTTTTTT. This translates into CASSKTQGTGELFF.

The chain combines TRBV29-1 with TRBJ2-5; 8 bases agree with TRBD2. The junction had 1 base not matched to a gene; V was cut back by 6 bases and J by 4 bases. The CDR3 has 11 amino acids. CDR1 is SQVTM, CDR2 ANQGSEA, per germline. CDR3 DNA: TGCAGCGTAGCGGGAGCAGAGACCCAGTACTTC. Protein: CSVAGAETQYF.

The rearrangement links TRBV9 to TRBJ2-1; TRBD2 agrees at 12 bases. The V gene's germline CDR1 is SGDLS and CDR2 YYNGEE. The length of the CDR3 is 16 residues. Trimming removed 0 bases from V and 9 bases from J; junction bases left unmatched: 7. The CDR3 DNA follows: TGTGCCAGCAGCGTAGGCCTAGCGGGGGGGCCGGGTGAGCAGTTCTTC. This sequence encodes CASSVGLAGGPGEQFF.

This clone has a handful of counts. At one end the junction does not follow the germline gene, possibly because of a read error. This sequence joins TRBV13 and TRBJ2-6; TRBD1 is a possible D gene (5 bases). CDR3 length: 15 residues. Germline-derived CDR1 and CDR2 are PRHDT and FYEKMQ (reference sequence). DNA of the CDR3: TGTGCCAGCAGCCCCACGGGCTCTGGGGCCAACGGCCTGACTTTC. Amino acid sequence: CASSPTGSGANGLTF.

The chain recombines TRBV6-5 with TRBJ2-3; 8 bases match TRBD2. V shed 4 bases and J 3 bases; nucleotides not matched to a gene: 6. The CDR3 is 15 residues long. Germline V gene sequence: CDR1 MNHEY, CDR2 SVGAGI. Here the CDR3 reads CASSSGTRLTDTQYF. The CDR3 DNA reads as TGTGCCAGCAGTTCCGGGACTAGGCTGACAGATACGCAGTATTTT.

The genes are TRBV5-1 and TRBJ1-2, with TRBD1 identical over 7 bases. This CDR3 is built from 15 residues. Germline loops: CDR1 SGHRS, CDR2 YFSETQ. The V and J ends lost 3 bases and 3 bases, in that order; junction bases with no gene match: 8. The CDR3 is CASSYYPGTDYGYTF. In nucleotides, the CDR3 is TGCGCCAGCAGCTATTATCCCGGGACAGACTATGGCTACACCTTC.

This clone appeared a few times. Here the CDR3 DNA reads TGTGCCAGCTTCCGGAGGGTGAGCTCCTACAATGAGCAGTTCTTC. Protein product: CASFRRVSSYNEQFF. V usage is TRBV2 and J usage is TRBJ2-1; D is perhaps TRBD2 (6 bases). This CDR3 has 15 amino acids. Trimming pared 8 bases from V and 0 bases from J, leaving 14 bases between. Germline values: CDR1 SNHLY, CDR2 FYNNEI.

This clone was observed a few times. This chain uses TRBV19 with TRBJ2-5; TRBD1 matches 7 bases. J was trimmed by 1 base and V by 3 bases; bases with no gene match: 5. CDR1 is LNHDA and CDR2 is SQIVND in the germline V gene (reference sequence). CDR3 size: 15 residues. The CDR3 DNA reads as TGTGCCAGTAGTATCTCTCGACAGGGCCAAGAGACCCAGTACTTC. This translates into CASSISRQGQETQYF.

The J gene is TRBJ1-2, the V gene TRBV6-1; D may be TRBD1 (6 bases). The germline V gene encodes CDR1 MNHNS and CDR2 SASEGT. The V gene lost 2 bases and the J gene lost 8 bases, with 30 bases spanning the gap. The CDR3 is made up of 19 amino acids. The DNA of the CDR3 is TGTGCCAGCAGTGAAAGCGGTCGCAGGACAGTGGGCCTCCGACGAGGCTACACCTTC. Protein sequence: CASSESGRRTVGLRRGYTF.

This clone was recorded once. V is TRBV5-5 and J is TRBJ1-1, with a tentative D call TRBD1 (6 bases). The length of the CDR3 is 16 residues. V lost 0 bases and J 0 bases, leaving 12 bases between the germline ends. Germline V gene lookup returns CDR1 SGHKS and CDR2 YYEKEE (reference sequence). The CDR3 region is CASSLGQGSLNTEAFF. CDR3 nucleotide sequence: TGTGCCAGCAGCTTGGGCCAGGGGTCACTGAACACTGAAGCTTTCTTT.

About this clone itself: At one end the junction does not follow the germline gene, possibly because of a read error. The chain combines TRBV18 with TRBJ2-6, with a tentative D call TRBD1 (5 bases). The CDR3 is 20 residues long. Germline CDR1 and CDR2: KGHSH and LQKENI. CDR3 sequence reads: CASSDLKAISGSSGANGLTF. Here the CDR3 DNA reads TGTGCCAGCTCAGATTTGAAGGCAATCTCGGGCAGCTCTGGGGCCAACGGCCTGACTTTC.